This T cell receptor (beta chain) was obtained from a study of blood T cell repertoires in COVID-19. Overall study: Sites in the United States, Italy and Spain provided acute and convalescent COVID-19 samples.

Clones were sequenced by immunoSEQ multiplex PCR, and TCRdb holds only the in-frame ones, with some missing. The sample lists roughly 230,000 clones; around 83% were seen once. Germline assignment: CDR1 ENHRY and CDR2 SYGVKD. The CDR3 length is 18 residues. V shed 3 bases and J 7 bases; nucleotides not matched to a gene: 18. The sequence was obtained from a man aged 40-49 years with active or convalescent COVID-19. The V and J genes are TRBV10-3 and TRBJ2-1, with 7 bases lining up with TRBD1. Sequenced sample: peripheral blood. CDR3 loop: CAISDQSVGTVIRNEQFF. The CDR3 DNA reads as TGTGCCATCAGTGATCAGTCCGTTGGGACAGTAATTCGGAATGAGCAGTTCTTC.